This T cell receptor beta chain was identified during a study of OX40 agonist ivuxolimab in advanced cancers. Libraries were prepared by immunoSEQ multiplex PCR; TCRdb keeps only in-frame clonotypes and omits some of them. The repertoire consists of more than 75,000 clones, with roughly nine tenths occurring once and the leading ten covering 0.75% to 0.95%. The germline CDR1 and CDR2 sequences are SGDLS and YYNGEE. This CDR3 comprises 16 residues. After removal of 4 bases from V and 4 bases from J, the junction contained 9 bases not matched to a gene. The source is an adult with an advanced solid tumor such as melanoma, head and neck, liver or kidney cancer. The chain has TRBV9 and TRBJ2-2; 8 bases line up with TRBD2. Here the sequenced sample was CD4+ or CD8+ T cells sorted from blood, taken in a trial of the OX40 agonist ivuxolimab. In DNA, the CDR3 is TGTGCCAGCAGCCCTCAAAGCGGGAGTGCCACCGGGGAGCTGTTTTTT. Protein sequence: CASSPQSGSATGELFF. The entire variable domain, with the rest obtained from reference TRBV9 and TRBJ2-2, is as follows: DSGVTQTPKHLITATGQRVTLRCSPRSGDLSVYWYQQSLDQGLQFLIQYYNGEERAKGNILERFSAQQFPDLHSELNLSSLELGDSALYFCASSPQSGSATGELFFGEGSRLTVL.